The clone carrying this TCR beta chain showed up just a few times. This sample is drawn from a study of T cells after yellow fever vaccination. This CDR3 is built from 13 residues. V lost 1 base and J lost 4, with 5 bases in between. From germline, CDR1 is LGHDT and CDR2 YNNKEL (reference sequence). TCRdb passed the 5' RACE reads through MiXCR, listing each CDR3 protein once. The sample consists of more than 95,000 distinct CDR3 sequences, 5.5% to 8% of them appearing once. The sample in question was CD4+ T cells sorted from PBMCs, obtained 45 days after the first yellow fever vaccination. The chain is built from TRBV3-1 and TRBJ1-3; no clear D. The sequence derives from a man aged 18 to 30 who received the YFV17D yellow fever vaccine. CDR3 DNA sequence: TGTGCCAGCAGCCAAGTTTTAGGAAACACCATATATTTT. Translated, it gives CASSQVLGNTIYF.